The 22 T cell receptor beta chains presented below share a single source sample, sequenced in a study of Ad26.COV2.S vaccination and SARS-CoV-2 variants. Assay: immunoSEQ multiplex PCR; the TCRdb copy retains only in-frame clones and omits some. The sample consists of more than 300,000 clones, around 84% of them appearing once. The sample's treatment: roughly 19 received Ad26.COV2.S at low or high dose, single or two shots; 5 received placebo; per-sample allocation not given. All samples were drawn on day 63, counting from the first vaccine or placebo injection. The sequences come from peripheral blood, collected in a trial of Ad26.COV2.S vaccine versus placebo. The receptor source for this set is a person aged 18-60 years who received the Ad26.COV2.S COVID-19 vaccine or a placebo.

The chain couples TRBV5-4 to TRBJ2-1, with D possibly TRBD2 on 6 matching bases. The V end lost 0 bases, the J end lost 0 bases, and 10 bases lay between the germline ends. This CDR3 is built from 16 residues. Per the germline V gene, CDR1 is SGHNT and CDR2 is YYREEE (reference sequence). CDR3 coding DNA: TGTGCCAGCAGCTTGGGGGGGGAACTCTCCTACAATGAGCAGTTCTTC. Its protein is CASSLGGELSYNEQFF.

The chain links TRBV19 to TRBJ1-3, with a possible D match to TRBD1 (5 bases). The CDR3 spans 15 residues. The germline gives CDR1 LNHDA, CDR2 SQIVND (reference sequence). V lost 3 bases and J lost 2, with 11 bases in between. CDR3 in DNA: TGTGCCAGTAGTATGGATGGGGCTACTGGAAACACCATATATTTT. The encoded protein is CASSMDGATGNTIYF.

In this sample, this clone turned up a few times. The V call is TRBV7-2, the J call TRBJ1-3; D call uncertain. The CDR3 covers 16 residues. Trimming left V 1 base short and J 2 bases short, with 12 bases between. Germline lookup yields CDR1 SGHTA and CDR2 FQGNSA. CDR3 residues: CASSLGPAKAGNTIYF. In DNA form, the CDR3 reads TGTGCCAGCAGCTTAGGCCCAGCAAAGGCTGGAAACACCATATATTTT.

Remarks on this clone: The same CDR3 arises from other DNA sequences in this sample as well. The chain has TRBV7-9 and TRBJ2-2; D is unresolved. The CDR3 is 14 residues long. CDR1 and CDR2 (germline): SEHNR, FQNEAQ (reference sequence). V gave up 0 bases and J gave up 4 bases, with 6 bases separating them. The CDR3 region is CASSLAGITGELFF. CDR3 coding DNA: TGTGCCAGCAGCTTAGCAGGAATCACCGGGGAGCTGTTTTTT.

This clone was seen a handful of times. The chain uses TRBV7-9 and TRBJ2-2, with TRBD1 as a possible D gene (7 bases). The CDR3 is 16 residues long. With 5 bases removed from V and 4 bases from J, the gap between germline ends came to 17 bases. Per the germline V gene, CDR1 is SEHNR and CDR2 is FQNEAQ (reference sequence). CDR3: CASSPPSQGGTGELFF. The DNA of the CDR3 is TGTGCCAGCAGCCCCCCTAGTCAGGGGGGCACCGGGGAGCTGTTTTTT.

The rearrangement joins TRBV4-3 to TRBJ1-2, with a possible D match to TRBD1 (5 bases). V lost 0 bases and J 4 bases, leaving 18 bases between the germline ends. CDR1 is LGHNA and CDR2 is YSLEER in the germline V gene. The CDR3 runs 17 residues. The CDR3 region has the DNA TGCGCCAGCAGCCAAGATCGTGGGGATCGGGGCCTCTATGGCTACACCTTC. Amino acids: CASSQDRGDRGLYGYTF.

The gene calls are TRBV19 and TRBJ1-1; D gene ambiguous. CDR1 and CDR2 from the germline V gene are LNHDA and SQIVND (reference sequence). CDR3 length equals 13 residues. The V end was cut by 5 bases, the J end by 5 bases, with 12 bases between. CDR3 nucleotide sequence: TGTGCCAGTAGTCGAGAGGGCAGGACTGAAGCTTTCTTT. Residues: CASSREGRTEAFF. Complete variable domain (other parts from reference TRBV19 and TRBJ1-1): DGGITQSPKYLFRKEGQNVTLSCEQNLNHDAMYWYRQDPGQGLRLIYYSQIVNDFQKGDIAEGYSVSREKKESFPLTVTSAQKNPTAFYLCASSREGRTEAFFGQGTRLTVV.

The V and J genes are TRBV7-2 and TRBJ2-5, with 9 bases identical to TRBD1. The CDR3 is 18 residues long. Germline V gives CDR1 SGHTA, CDR2 FQGNSA. V trimming: 1 base; J trimming: 4 bases; junction bases outside the gene matches: 13. The CDR3 nucleotides read TGTGCCAGCAGCTTAGGCACCCGGGACAGGGACGTGCGAGAGACCCAGTACTTC. Its translation: CASSLGTRDRDVRETQYF.

The chain uses TRBV7-9 and TRBJ1-2, with D uncertain. The CDR3 runs 12 residues. The germline CDR1 and CDR2 sequences are SEHNR and FQNEAQ (reference sequence). With 7 bases removed from V and 5 bases from J, the gap between germline ends came to 11 bases. CDR3 sequence: CASTTTWYGYTF. DNA for the CDR3: TGTGCCAGCACCACGACCTGGTATGGCTACACCTTC.

The V and J genes are TRBV30 and TRBJ1-4, with D maybe TRBD1 (5 bases). CDR3 length equals 11 residues. Trimming took off 5 bases at V and 8 bases at J, with 9 bases between the two ends. The germline V gene encodes CDR1 GTSNPN and CDR2 SVGIG (reference sequence). CDR3 sequence (DNA): TGTGCCTGGGCGGGGGAGGAAAAACTGTTTTTT. Protein: CAWAGEEKLFF.

The chain joins TRBV4-1 to TRBJ1-2; perhaps TRBD1 as D (5 bases). The CDR3 length is 18 residues. Germline V gene sequence: CDR1 MGHRA, CDR2 YSYEKL. Trimming left V 0 bases short and J 2 bases short, with 19 bases between. The CDR3 DNA sequence: TGCGCCAGCAGCCAAGATGGGGCGTTGCGGGGTTGGAACTATGGCTACACCTTC. Translating it yields CASSQDGALRGWNYGYTF.

The chain joins TRBV27 to TRBJ2-3; 8 bases fit TRBD1. The V gene end was trimmed by 2 bases and the J gene end by 0 bases; junction bases not matched to a gene: 7. The CDR3 is 17 amino acids. The germline gives CDR1 MNHEY, CDR2 SMNVEV (reference sequence). CDR3 sequence (DNA): TGTGCCAGCAGTTTAAAGGACAGGGTTGAGAGCACAGATACGCAGTATTTT. The encoded protein is CASSLKDRVESTDTQYF.

V usage is TRBV5-1 and J usage is TRBJ1-2; maybe TRBD1 (5 bases). V was trimmed by 5 bases and J by 4 bases, leaving 12 bases between them. CDR1 is SGHRS, CDR2 YFSETQ, per germline. This CDR3 spans 13 amino acids. The CDR3 DNA is TGCGCCAGCAGTTCTCAGGGAGTCTATGGCTACACCTTC. This translates into CASSSQGVYGYTF.

The chain joins TRBV30 to TRBJ2-3; TRBD2 matches 12 bases. Germline CDR1 GTSNPN, CDR2 SVGIG (reference sequence). The J segment lost 6 bases and the V segment lost 8 bases, leaving 3 bases of the junction unmatched. This CDR3 is built from 12 residues. The CDR3 DNA sequence: TGTGCCACTAGCGGGGGGAGGGATACGCAGTATTTT. Its translation: CATSGGRDTQYF.

The rearrangement uses TRBV7-2 and TRBJ2-1; TRBD1 matches at 8 bases. The ends lost 5 bases at V and 6 bases at J; junction bases unmatched: 9. The CDR3 extends over 15 amino acids. Germline CDR1 and CDR2: SGHTA and FQGNSA. CDR3: CASSPRQGRVNEQFF. For the CDR3, the DNA is TGTGCCAGCAGCCCCAGACAGGGGAGAGTCAATGAGCAGTTCTTC.

CDR3 bases: TGCGCCAGCAGCTCCTCGGGCGGATCCTACGAGCAGTACTTC. It is translated as CASSSSGGSYEQYF. This chain uses TRBV5-1 with TRBJ2-7, with no clear D. Looked up from germline, CDR1 is SGHRS and CDR2 is YFSETQ. The CDR3 is 14 residues long. Trimming removed 3 bases at V and 1 base at J, with 11 bases between.

This clone was detected once. The genes are TRBV11-2 and TRBJ2-1; D is perhaps TRBD2 (7 bases). The CDR3 runs to 17 residues. Between the trimmed V and J ends, which lost 5 bases and 2 bases, there was a span of 19 bases. Germline V gene lookup returns CDR1 SGHAT and CDR2 FQNNGV. The chain's CDR3 is CASSRGLGGATYNEQFF. In DNA form, the CDR3 reads TGTGCCAGCAGCCGCGGGCTTGGGGGGGCTACCTACAATGAGCAGTTCTTC.

The V and J genes are TRBV6-6 and TRBJ2-7; D not certain. Trimming took off 5 bases at V and 7 bases at J, with 9 bases between the two ends. Germline loops: CDR1 MNHNY, CDR2 SVGAGI (reference sequence). The CDR3 length is 11 residues. The CDR3 region is CASSQALEQYF. In DNA, the CDR3 is TGTGCCAGCAGTCAAGCTTTGGAGCAGTACTTC.

CDR3: CASRDTDYPTGGYTF. The CDR3 DNA is TGTGCCAGCAGGGACACTGACTATCCTACGGGAGGCTACACCTTC. V gene TRBV6-5 combines with J gene TRBJ1-2; tentative D call: TRBD1 (5 bases). The V end lost 6 bases, the J end lost 8 bases, and 22 bases lay between the germline ends. The CDR3 loop spans 15 amino acids. Germline V CDR1 and CDR2: MNHEY, SVGAGI.

The V gene is TRBV3-1 (or the pseudogene TRBV3-2), the J gene TRBJ2-2, with 12 nucleotides matching TRBD1. V shed 4 bases and J 0 bases; nucleotides not matched to a gene: 12. Germline V CDR1 and CDR2: LGHDT, YNNKEL (reference sequence). The CDR3 covers 20 residues. The CDR3 sequence: CASSPNPGTGGASNTGELFF. CDR3 coding DNA: TGTGCCAGCAGCCCCAACCCCGGGACAGGGGGCGCATCGAACACCGGGGAGCTGTTTTTT.

The V and J genes are TRBV30 and TRBJ1-2; no firm D call. V gave up 8 bases and J gave up 2 bases, with 15 bases separating them. Germline V gene sequence: CDR1 GTSNPN, CDR2 SVGIG (reference sequence). This CDR3 comprises 13 residues. CDR3 amino acids: CAHSLLRNYGYTF. The CDR3 DNA is TGTGCCCACAGCCTACTAAGAAACTATGGCTACACCTTC. The variable domain in full, with the rest retrieved from reference TRBV30 and TRBJ1-2, is SQTIHQWPATLVQPVGSPLSLECTVEGTSNPNLYWYRQAAGRGLQLLFYSVGIGQISSEVPQNLSASRPQDRQFILSSKKLLLSDSGFYLCAHSLLRNYGYTFGSGTRLTVV.

This chain connects TRBV6-5 to TRBJ1-2; no clear D gene. This CDR3 has 15 amino acids. CDR1 is MNHEY, CDR2 SVGAGI, per germline. V was trimmed by 4 bases and J by 4 bases, leaving 16 bases between them. CDR3 sequence (DNA): TGTGCCAGCAGTTCCTTCGGTTACGCGACCTATGGCTACACCTTC. It encodes CASSSFGYATYGYTF.